The 26 T cell receptor beta chains presented below share a single source sample, sequenced in a study of Graves' ophthalmopathy and Graves' hyperthyroidism. RNA transcripts served as template for amplifying TCR beta CDR3 sequences. RT-PCR with HTBI primers came first, then second-round multiplex PCR. A single record per CDR3 protein comes from TCRdb applying MiXCR to the multiplex PCR reads. The sample contains 600,000 to 700,000 distinct CDR3 sequences, approximately 39% of which appear only once. Material: peripheral blood. The origin of the receptors is an adult man with Graves' ophthalmopathy.

This clonotype was counted many times. This chain joins TRBV5-1 and TRBJ2-7; D gene unclear. Germline values: CDR1 SGHRS, CDR2 YFSETQ. V was cut by 0 bases and J by 6 bases, with 7 bases left in between. This CDR3 has 12 amino acids. CDR3 sequence: CASSLVDSEQYF. CDR3 in DNA: TGCGCCAGCAGCTTGGTGGATTCCGAGCAGTACTTC. The full variable domain, rest sourced from reference TRBV5-1 and TRBJ2-7, is KAGVTQTPRYLIKTRGQQVTLSCSPISGHRSVSWYQQTPGQGLQFLFEYFSETQRNKGNFPGRFSGRQFSNSRSEMNVSTLELGDSALYLCASSLVDSEQYFGPGTRLTVT.

The chain uses TRBV12-3 or TRBV12-4 and TRBJ2-2; TRBD2 matches 8 bases. V was clipped by 3 bases and J by 5 bases; unmatched bases: 5. This CDR3 comprises 15 residues. This CDR3 reads CASSFSLAGTGELFF. In nucleotides, the CDR3 is TGTGCCAGCAGTTTTAGCCTAGCGGGTACCGGGGAGCTGTTTTTT.

This chain connects TRBV20-1 to TRBJ1-2, with 7 bases identical to TRBD1. With V trimmed by 6 bases and J by 4 bases, 5 bases remained unmatched. Germline CDR1 reads DFQATT; CDR2 reads SNEGSKA (reference sequence). The CDR3 has 12 amino acids. The DNA for the CDR3 is TGCAGTGCCCGACAGGGTTCCTATGGCTACACCTTC. Translating it yields CSARQGSYGYTF.

V is TRBV12-3 or TRBV12-4 and J is TRBJ1-4; 8 nucleotides agree with TRBD1. V lost 6 bases to trimming and J lost 8 bases; unmatched junction nucleotides: 8. The CDR3 is 14 amino acids. The CDR3 DNA sequence: TGTGCCAGCAGGGGACAGGTGACTTCGGAAAAACTGTTTTTT. This codes for CASRGQVTSEKLFF.

The CDR3: CASRLQQGPRNTIYF. In DNA form, the CDR3 reads TGTGCCAGCAGGCTGCAACAGGGGCCCAGAAACACCATATATTTT. The J gene is TRBJ1-3, the V gene TRBV2; the match to TRBD1 covers 7 bases. Germline-derived CDR1 and CDR2 are SNHLY and FYNNEI. Trimming cost V 6 bases and J 5 bases; bases outside gene matches: 10. The CDR3 has 15 residues.

In the case of this clonotype: Sequence at one end of the junction differs from germline and may be a read error. The chain links TRBV10-3 to TRBJ2-6, with D tentatively TRBD1 or TRBD2 (5 bases each). The CDR3 has 14 amino acids. Per the germline V gene, CDR1 is ENHRY and CDR2 is SYGVKD. This chain's CDR3 is CAISAFPGGNVLTF. CDR3 nucleotide sequence: TGTGCCATCAGTGCCTTCCCTGGGGGCAACGTCCTGACTTTC.

The chain couples TRBV29-1 to TRBJ1-1; D is undetermined. The CDR3 loop spans 12 amino acids. Germline CDR1 SQVTM, CDR2 ANQGSEA. Trimming took 4 bases from V and 14 from J, leaving 20 bases between them. CDR3 coding DNA: TGCAGCGTTGTTTCCGGGAACACTGGAGCCTTCTTT. Translation: CSVVSGNTGAFF.

The chain has TRBV10-3 and TRBJ1-2; a weak D match, TRBD1 (5 bases). From germline, CDR1 is ENHRY and CDR2 SYGVKD. The CDR3 has 15 amino acids. Trimming stripped 10 bases from V and 0 bases from J, with 18 bases between. The CDR3 spells CASRDLDRANYGYTF. The DNA of the CDR3 is TGTGCCAGCAGGGACCTCGACAGAGCTAACTATGGCTACACCTTC.

Many counts were recorded for this clonotype. V and J are TRBV10-3 and TRBJ2-5, with D possibly being TRBD1 (5 bases). This CDR3 spans 12 amino acids. The ends were cut back, 6 bases at V and 0 bases at J, with 5 bases in the middle. The germline V gene encodes CDR1 ENHRY and CDR2 SYGVKD. This CDR3 is CAIRDNQETQYF. CDR3 coding DNA: TGTGCCATCAGGGACAACCAAGAGACCCAGTACTTC.

This clonotype was observed at least ten times. A junction end diverges from the germline sequence, so it may reflect a read error. The gene calls are TRBV7-9 and TRBJ2-5; D possibly corresponds to TRBD2 (6 bases). Germline V gene data show CDR1 as SEHNR and CDR2 as FQNEAQ (reference sequence). The CDR3 spans 14 residues. The CDR3 here is CASSFPGSGETQYF. The CDR3 bases are TGCGCCAGCAGCTTTCCCGGGAGCGGAGAGACCCAGTACTTC.

This clonotype has a count of ten or more. The gene calls are TRBV9 and TRBJ1-5; D is unresolved. The CDR3 covers 14 residues. In germline, CDR1 is SGDLS, CDR2 YYNGEE. Deletions cut 1 base from V and 6 bases from J, with 11 bases between. The CDR3 DNA is TGTGCCAGCAGCGTATTAGAGGGCGGTCAGCCCCAGCATTTT. Its translation: CASSVLEGGQPQHF.

In the case of this clonotype: This may stem from a read error, because a much larger clone lies one nucleotide away. The chain combines TRBV12-3 or TRBV12-4 with TRBJ2-7; 9 bases are shared with TRBD1. CDR3 length: 15 residues. The CDR3 nucleotides are TGTACCAGCAGGGGCGGCGGGACAGGGTACTACGAGCAGTACTTC. Its protein is CTSRGGGTGYYEQYF.

Details on this clonotype: Relative to the germline gene, one junction end is altered; a read error may explain this. The chain employs TRBV11-2 and TRBJ2-5, with D unclear. This CDR3 region has 14 residues. Germline assignment: CDR1 SGHAT and CDR2 FQNNGV. The CDR3 loop is CAGSLGQIQETQYF. The CDR3 DNA follows: TGTGCCGGCAGCTTAGGGCAGATCCAAGAGACCCAGTACTTC.

On this clonotype itself: A single base separates this from a much larger clone, so it may be a read error. V is TRBV24-1 and J is TRBJ2-5, with 9 bases identical to TRBD2. Germline CDR1 and CDR2: KGHDR and SFDVKD. The CDR3 contains 15 residues. CDR3 in DNA: TGTGCCACCAGTGGCCCAGGGACTAGCCTTAAGACCCAATACTTC. This codes for CATSGPGTSLKTQYF.

The chain is built from TRBV15 and TRBJ2-7; TRBD2 matches 7 bases. Germline V gene lookup returns CDR1 LNHNV and CDR2 YYDKDF (reference sequence). V dropped 0 bases and J dropped 0; count of bases not matched to a gene: 20. The CDR3 length is 21 residues. The CDR3 nucleotides are TGTGCCACCAGCAGAGATTCCAGTAGTATAATCGGAGCGGGGTCCTCCTACGAGCAGTACTTC. It translates to CATSRDSSSIIGAGSSYEQYF. Complete variable domain (other parts from reference TRBV15 and TRBJ2-7): DAMVIQNPRYQVTQFGKPVTLSCSQTLNHNVMYWYQQKSSQAPKLLFHYYDKDFNNEADTPDNFQSRRPNTSFCFLDIRSPGLGDTAMYLCATSRDSSSIIGAGSSYEQYFGPGTRLTVT.

This clonotype came up many times. The chain joins TRBV24-1 to TRBJ1-2; D is uncertain. Looked up from germline, CDR1 is KGHDR and CDR2 is SFDVKD. The V gene lost 4 bases and the J gene lost 1 base, with 9 bases spanning the gap. The CDR3 sequence is 14 residues long. The CDR3 DNA follows: TGTGCCACCAGTGACCAAACACTTAACTATGGCTACACCTTC. It encodes CATSDQTLNYGYTF.

Remarks on this clonotype: Given a much more abundant clone one base away, this may be a read error. The chain is built from TRBV5-4 and TRBJ2-7, with a weak D call TRBD2 (5 bases). Trimming left V 1 base short and J 6 bases short, with 14 bases between. Germline V CDR1 and CDR2: SGHNT, YYREEE (reference sequence). The CDR3 runs to 14 residues. The CDR3: CASSLYGLMGEQYF. DNA for the CDR3: TGTGCCAGCAGCTTGTACGGACTTATGGGCGAGCAGTACTTC.

This clonotype was observed once. The rearrangement uses TRBV29-1 and TRBJ2-5, with TRBD2 matching over 7 bases. The length of the CDR3 is 13 residues. V lost 8 bases to trimming and J lost 2 bases; unmatched junction nucleotides: 8. The germline CDR1 and CDR2 sequences are SQVTM and ANQGSEA. DNA of the CDR3: TGCAGCAGTCGTACTAGCGCGCAAGAGACCCAGTACTTC. Encoded protein: CSSRTSAQETQYF.

The gene calls are TRBV9 and TRBJ1-5; D not certain. Trimming left V 3 bases short and J 0 bases short, with 10 bases between. This CDR3 region has 15 residues. Germline lookup yields CDR1 SGDLS and CDR2 YYNGEE. The DNA for the CDR3 is TGTGCCAGCAGCGGGAGTGGGGTTAGCAATCAGCCCCAGCATTTT. Its protein is CASSGSGVSNQPQHF.

This clonotype was counted once. V is TRBV5-1 and J is TRBJ2-3, with D possibly being TRBD2 (6 bases). This CDR3 spans 18 amino acids. Germline V gene sequence: CDR1 SGHRS, CDR2 YFSETQ. V lost 0 bases and J 2 bases, leaving 19 bases between the germline ends. CDR3: CASSLVYGVEGPTDTQYF. CDR3 DNA sequence: TGCGCCAGCAGCTTGGTGTATGGGGTGGAGGGACCCACAGATACGCAGTATTTT.

The genes are TRBV6-2 or TRBV6-3 and TRBJ2-3, with D perhaps TRBD1 (5 bases). Germline-derived CDR1 and CDR2 are MNHEY and SVGEGT. Deletions cut 6 bases from V and 6 bases from J, with 10 bases between. The CDR3 loop spans 12 amino acids. CDR3 nucleotide sequence: TGTGCCAGCAGAGGGGCATACGATACGCAGTATTTT. Protein sequence: CASRGAYDTQYF.

This chain connects TRBV14 to TRBJ2-7; D gene uncertain. The germline V and J ends were trimmed by 8 bases and 5 bases, with 19 bases remaining between them. Per the germline V gene, CDR1 is SGHDN and CDR2 is FVKESK. The CDR3 runs 14 residues. The CDR3 DNA follows: TGTGCCAGCCCACCGACGGGCCTTCCCCACGAGCAGTACTTC. It yields the protein CASPPTGLPHEQYF.

Only one count was recorded for this clonotype. The chain is built from TRBV24-1 and TRBJ2-5; tentative D call: TRBD2 (5 bases). The CDR3 consists of 16 residues. Germline CDR1 is KGHDR and CDR2 is SFDVKD. The V end lost 5 bases, the J end lost 1 base, and 16 bases lay between the germline ends. CDR3 nucleotide sequence: TGTGCCACCAGTGGTCTTGCGGGTGGGTCCCAAGAGACCCAGTACTTC. Its protein product is CATSGLAGGSQETQYF.

V gene TRBV25-1 combines with J gene TRBJ2-2; the D gene is possibly TRBD2 (7 bases). Per germline, CDR1 MGHDK and CDR2 SYGVNS. The CDR3 is made up of 18 amino acids. Trimming removed 4 bases from V and 0 bases from J, with 18 bases in between. The CDR3 DNA is TGTGCCAGCAGTGCGCAGCTTCGGGGGGCCTCGAACACCGGGGAGCTGTTTTTT. This gives the protein CASSAQLRGASNTGELFF.

V gene TRBV25-1 combines with J gene TRBJ1-2, with D maybe TRBD1 (5 bases). CDR1 MGHDK and CDR2 SYGVNS come from the germline V gene. This CDR3 comprises 12 residues. V was cut by 8 bases and J by 3 bases, with 10 bases left in between. Here the CDR3 reads CASATTDYGYTF. In DNA, the CDR3 is TGTGCCAGCGCGACGACAGACTATGGCTACACCTTC.

The rearrangement joins TRBV29-1 to TRBJ2-5, with D possibly TRBD1 on 7 matching bases. The CDR3 consists of 13 residues. V gave up 7 bases and J gave up 1 base, with 13 bases separating them. The germline CDR1 and CDR2 sequences are SQVTM and ANQGSEA. CDR3 in DNA: TGCAGCGGTCGACAGGGACTCCAAGAGACCCAGTACTTC. Translated: CSGRQGLQETQYF. Based on the CDR3 plus reference TRBV29-1 and TRBJ2-5, the full variable domain is SAVISQKPSRDICQRGTSLTIQCQVDSQVTMMFWYRQQPGQSLTLIATANQGSEATYESGFVIDKFPISRPNLTFSTLTVSNMSPEDSSIYLCSGRQGLQETQYFGPGTRLLVL.